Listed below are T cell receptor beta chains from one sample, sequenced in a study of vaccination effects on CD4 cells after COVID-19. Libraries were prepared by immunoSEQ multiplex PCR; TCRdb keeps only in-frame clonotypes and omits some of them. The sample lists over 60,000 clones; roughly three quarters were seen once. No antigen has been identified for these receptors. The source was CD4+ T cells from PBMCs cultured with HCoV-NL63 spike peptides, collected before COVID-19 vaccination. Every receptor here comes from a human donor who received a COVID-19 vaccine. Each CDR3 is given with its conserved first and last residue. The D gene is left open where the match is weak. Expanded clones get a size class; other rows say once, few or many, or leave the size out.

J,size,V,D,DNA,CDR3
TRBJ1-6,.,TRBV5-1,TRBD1,TGCGCCAGCAGCGCCAAGACAGGGGGTGGAAATTCACCCCTCCACTTT,CASSAKTGGGNSPLHF
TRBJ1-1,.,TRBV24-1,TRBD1,TGTGCCACCAGTGAAGGACAGGGGCAGAACACTGAAGCTTTCTTT,CATSEGQGQNTEAFF
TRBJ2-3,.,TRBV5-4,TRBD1,TGTGCCAGCAGCTGGACAGGGAAGTCAGATACGCAGTATTTT,CASSWTGKSDTQYF
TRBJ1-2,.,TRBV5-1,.,TGCGCCAGCAGCTTGGAACAGGGAGGCTATTATGGCTACACCTTC,CASSLEQGGYYGYTF
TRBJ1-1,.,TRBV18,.,TGTGCCAGCTCACCACAAAGCGGGTACACTGAAGCTTTCTTT,CASSPQSGYTEAFF
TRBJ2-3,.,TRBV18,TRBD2,TGTGCCAGCTCATGGACTAGCGGGGGGGAAAGCACAGATACGCAGTATTTT,CASSWTSGGESTDTQYF
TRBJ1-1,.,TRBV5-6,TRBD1,TGTGCCAGCAGCTTCCCCGGGACAGCGCCGGGAATGAACACTGAAGCTTTCTTT,CASSFPGTAPGMNTEAFF
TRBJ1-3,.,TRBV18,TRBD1,TGTGCCAGCTCACCACTGGAAGCAGGGGGAGGAAACACCATATATTTT,CASSPLEAGGGNTIYF
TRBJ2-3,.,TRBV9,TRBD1,TGTGCCAGCAGCTATACAGGGGACACAGATACGCAGTATTTT,CASSYTGDTDTQYF
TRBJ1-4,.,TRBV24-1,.,TGTGCCACCAGTGATTTTGATGAAAAACTGTTTTTT,CATSDFDEKLFF
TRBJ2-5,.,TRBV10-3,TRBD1,TGTGCCATCAGTGAGTCTTTAGGGGGACAGACGAAGGGATTCTTACAAGAGACCCAGTACTTC,CAISESLGGQTKGFLQETQYF
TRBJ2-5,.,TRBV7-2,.,TGTGCCAGCAGCTTAGAGGGGGTAGAAGAGACCCAGTACTTC,CASSLEGVEETQYF
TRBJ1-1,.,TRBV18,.,TGTGCCAGCTCACCATACAGGGAGAACACTGAAGCTTTCTTT,CASSPYRENTEAFF
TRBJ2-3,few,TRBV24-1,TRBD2,TGTGCCACCAGTGACCCGGGACTAGCGGGGGGCTCTAGCACAGATACGCAGTATTTT,CATSDPGLAGGSSTDTQYF
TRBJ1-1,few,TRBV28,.,TGTGCCAGCAGTTTAATCTCGGGGTGGAACACTGAAGCTTTCTTT,CASSLISGWNTEAFF
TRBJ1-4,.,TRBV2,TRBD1,TGTGCCAGCTGGGGACAGGGTAGAATGGCTAATGAAAAACTGTTTTTT,CASWGQGRMANEKLFF
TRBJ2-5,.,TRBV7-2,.,TGTGCCAGCAGCTCGGGACCTACAGAGACCCAGTACTTC,CASSSGPTETQYF